This TCR beta chain came from a study of molecular identifiers for immune sequencing clone quantification. One entry per CDR3 protein results from TCRdb running MiXCR on the PCR reads. The sample has some 320,000 distinct CDR3 sequences, roughly a quarter seen once. This CDR3 contains 15 residues. V lost 5 bases, J lost 0 bases, and 12 bases lay in between. This clonotype came up a few times. The sequencing sample was made of naive CD8+ T cells from blood, with Jurkat cell RNA spiked in. Subset noted: FACS-sorted CD8+CD4-CCR7+CD45RA+ naive T cells. This clonotype originated in a human donor in good health. Some libraries in this study had Jurkat cell RNA spiked in. The chain combines TRBV12-3 or TRBV12-4 with TRBJ2-3; D is possibly TRBD1 (7 bases). CDR3 nucleotides: TGTGCCAGCAGTGCCCAGGGGGGTAGCACAGATACGCAGTATTTT. Protein sequence: CASSAQGGSTDTQYF.